The present TCR beta chain was sequenced within a study of blood T cell repertoires in COVID-19. CDR3 size: 17 residues. CDR1 is ENHRY and CDR2 is SYGVKD in the germline V gene. V was clipped by 6 bases and J by 8 bases; unmatched bases: 12. Authors' analysis steps: Scientists estimated how many nucleated cells there were by amplifying reference gene primers. Measured with immunoSEQ multiplex PCR; TCRdb has only the in-frame clones, and not every one. From that table come the V and J calls and clone size; the DNA was used to work out D and trimming. The sample includes around 30,000 clones, about 85% of them seen just once.

The chain is built from TRBV10-3 and TRBJ2-2, with 13 positions matching TRBD2. The TCR originated in a middle-aged man with active or convalescent COVID-19. Sequenced input: peripheral blood. The DNA for the CDR3 is TGTGCCATCAGCGGGACTAGCGGGAAGCACAGTTCGGGGGAGCTGTTTTTT. It yields the protein CAISGTSGKHSSGELFF.